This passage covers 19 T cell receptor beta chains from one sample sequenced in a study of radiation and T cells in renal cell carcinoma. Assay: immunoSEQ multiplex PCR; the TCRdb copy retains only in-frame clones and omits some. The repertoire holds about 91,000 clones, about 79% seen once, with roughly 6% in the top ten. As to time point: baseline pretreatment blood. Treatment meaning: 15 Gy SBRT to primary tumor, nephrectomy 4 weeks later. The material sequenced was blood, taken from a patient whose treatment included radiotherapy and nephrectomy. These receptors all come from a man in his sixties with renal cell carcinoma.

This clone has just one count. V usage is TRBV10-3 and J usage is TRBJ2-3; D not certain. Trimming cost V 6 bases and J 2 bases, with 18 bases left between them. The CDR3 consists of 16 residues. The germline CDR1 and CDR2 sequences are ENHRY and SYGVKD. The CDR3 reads CAIRPSKGELTDTQYF. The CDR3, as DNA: TGTGCCATCAGACCTTCAAAAGGAGAACTCACAGATACGCAGTATTTT.

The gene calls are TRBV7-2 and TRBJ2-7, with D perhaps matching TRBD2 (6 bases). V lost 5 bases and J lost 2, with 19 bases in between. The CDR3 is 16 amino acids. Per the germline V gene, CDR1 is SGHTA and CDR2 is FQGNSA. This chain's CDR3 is CASSPRVGGSAYEQYF. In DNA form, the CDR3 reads TGTGCCAGCAGCCCCAGGGTGGGGGGATCCGCCTACGAGCAGTACTTC.

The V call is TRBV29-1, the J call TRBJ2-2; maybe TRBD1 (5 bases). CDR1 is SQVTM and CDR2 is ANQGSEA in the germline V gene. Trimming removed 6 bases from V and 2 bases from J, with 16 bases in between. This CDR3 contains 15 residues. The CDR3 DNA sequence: TGCAGCGTAATAGACAGCTTGGTAAACACCGGGGAGCTGTTTTTT. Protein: CSVIDSLVNTGELFF.

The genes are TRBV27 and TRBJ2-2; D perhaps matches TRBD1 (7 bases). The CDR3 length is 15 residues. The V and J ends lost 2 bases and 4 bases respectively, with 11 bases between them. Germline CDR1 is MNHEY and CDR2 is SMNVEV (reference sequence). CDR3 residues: CASSLARGATGELFF. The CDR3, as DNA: TGTGCCAGCAGTTTAGCCAGGGGGGCCACCGGGGAGCTGTTTTTT.

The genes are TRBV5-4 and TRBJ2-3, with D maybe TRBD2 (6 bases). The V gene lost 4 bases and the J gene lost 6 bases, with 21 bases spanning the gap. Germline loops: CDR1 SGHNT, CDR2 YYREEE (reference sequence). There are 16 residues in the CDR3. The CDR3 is CASSPSLGGSGDTQYF. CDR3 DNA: TGTGCCAGCAGCCCGTCGCTGGGAGGAAGCGGTGATACGCAGTATTTT.

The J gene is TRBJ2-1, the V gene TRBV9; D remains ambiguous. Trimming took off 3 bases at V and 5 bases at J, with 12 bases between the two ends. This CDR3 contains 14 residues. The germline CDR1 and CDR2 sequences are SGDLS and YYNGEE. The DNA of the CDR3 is TGTGCCAGCAGCGCCCGACTTATCGACAATGAGCAGTTCTTC. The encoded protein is CASSARLIDNEQFF.

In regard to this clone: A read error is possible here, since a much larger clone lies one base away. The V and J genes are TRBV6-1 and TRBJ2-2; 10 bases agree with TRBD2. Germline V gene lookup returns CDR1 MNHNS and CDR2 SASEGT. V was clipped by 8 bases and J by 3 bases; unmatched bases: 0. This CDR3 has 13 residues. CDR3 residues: CASGTSDTGELFF. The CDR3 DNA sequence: TGTGCCAGCGGGACTAGCGACACCGGGGAGCTGTTTTTT.

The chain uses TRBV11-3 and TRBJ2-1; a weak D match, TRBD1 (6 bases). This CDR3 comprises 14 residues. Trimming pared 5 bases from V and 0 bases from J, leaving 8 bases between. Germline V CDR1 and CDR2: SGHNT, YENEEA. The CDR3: CASSTGSSYNEQFF. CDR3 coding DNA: TGTGCCAGCAGCACAGGGTCCTCCTACAATGAGCAGTTCTTC.

The CDR3 DNA follows: TGTGCCAGCAGTTTCGGGCGTTGGGGAAACACCGGGGAGCTGTTTTTT. It yields the protein CASSFGRWGNTGELFF. The chain uses TRBV28 and TRBJ2-2, with D uncertain. Trimming cost V 3 bases and J 2 bases, with 13 bases left between them. Germline V lookup: CDR1 MDHEN, CDR2 SYDVKM. The CDR3 has 16 amino acids.

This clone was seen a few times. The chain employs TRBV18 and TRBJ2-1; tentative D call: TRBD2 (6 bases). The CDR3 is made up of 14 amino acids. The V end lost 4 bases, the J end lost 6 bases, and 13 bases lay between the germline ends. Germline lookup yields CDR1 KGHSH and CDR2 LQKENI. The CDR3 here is CASSLRGLGNEQFF. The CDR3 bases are TGTGCCAGCTCACTGCGGGGTTTGGGCAATGAGCAGTTCTTC.

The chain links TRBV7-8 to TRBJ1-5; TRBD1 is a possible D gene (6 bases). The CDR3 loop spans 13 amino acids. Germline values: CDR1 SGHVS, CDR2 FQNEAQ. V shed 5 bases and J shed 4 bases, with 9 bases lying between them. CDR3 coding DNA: TGTGCCAGCAGCGAAGACAGGAATCAGCCCCAGCATTTT. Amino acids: CASSEDRNQPQHF.

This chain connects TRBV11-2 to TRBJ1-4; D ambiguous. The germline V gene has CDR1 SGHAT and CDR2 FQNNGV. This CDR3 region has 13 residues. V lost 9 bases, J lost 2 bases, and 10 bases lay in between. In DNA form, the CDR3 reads TGTGCCAGTAGACGGGTGACTAATGAAAAACTGTTTTTT. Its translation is CASRRVTNEKLFF.

Here the CDR3 DNA reads TGTGCCAGCAGTGTTGAGCGGGAGTCCTACGAGCAGTACTTC. The encoded protein is CASSVERESYEQYF. The chain joins TRBV6-5 to TRBJ2-7, with TRBD2 matching 8 bases. The CDR3 length is 14 residues. Per germline, CDR1 MNHEY and CDR2 SVGAGI. V shed 5 bases and J 1 base; nucleotides not matched to a gene: 4.

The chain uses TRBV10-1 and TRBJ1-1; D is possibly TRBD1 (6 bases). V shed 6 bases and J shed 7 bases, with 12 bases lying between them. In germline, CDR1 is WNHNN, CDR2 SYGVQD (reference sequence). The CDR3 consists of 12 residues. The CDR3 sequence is CASSLTGYEAFF. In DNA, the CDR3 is TGCGCCAGCAGCTTGACAGGTTATGAAGCTTTCTTT.

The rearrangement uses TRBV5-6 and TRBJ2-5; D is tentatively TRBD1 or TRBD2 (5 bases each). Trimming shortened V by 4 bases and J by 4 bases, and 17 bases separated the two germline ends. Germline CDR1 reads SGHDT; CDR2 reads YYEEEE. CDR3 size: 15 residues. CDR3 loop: CASSPVGRDGETQYF. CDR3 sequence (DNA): TGTGCCAGCAGCCCGGTGGGACGTGATGGAGAGACCCAGTACTTC.

The CDR3 region has the DNA TGCGCCAGCAGCTTGGAGGATTTGTGGGAGCAGTACTTC. It codes for CASSLEDLWEQYF. The chain couples TRBV5-1 to TRBJ2-7; D is unclear. The CDR3 runs 13 residues. The V and J ends lost 0 bases and 7 bases respectively, with 11 bases between them. Germline CDR1 reads SGHRS; CDR2 reads YFSETQ.

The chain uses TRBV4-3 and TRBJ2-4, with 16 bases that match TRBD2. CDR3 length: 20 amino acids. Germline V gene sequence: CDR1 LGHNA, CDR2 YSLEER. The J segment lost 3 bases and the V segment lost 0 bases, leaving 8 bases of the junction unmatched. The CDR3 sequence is CASSQEPGLAGGRGKNIQYF. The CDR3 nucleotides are TGCGCCAGCAGCCAAGAACCGGGACTAGCGGGGGGGCGAGGCAAAAACATTCAGTACTTC.

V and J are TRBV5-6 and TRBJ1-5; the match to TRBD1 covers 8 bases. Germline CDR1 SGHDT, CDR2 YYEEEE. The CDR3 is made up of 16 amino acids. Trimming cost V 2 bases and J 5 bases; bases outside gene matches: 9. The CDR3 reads CASSLEDRAGDQPQHF. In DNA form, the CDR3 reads TGTGCCAGCAGCTTAGAGGACAGGGCAGGAGATCAGCCCCAGCATTTT.

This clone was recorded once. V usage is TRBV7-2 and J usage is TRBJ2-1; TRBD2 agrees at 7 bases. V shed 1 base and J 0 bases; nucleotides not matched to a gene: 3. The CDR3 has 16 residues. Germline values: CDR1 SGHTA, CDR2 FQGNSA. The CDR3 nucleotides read TGTGCCAGCAGCTTAGTTGGCGGGAGCTCCTACAATGAGCAGTTCTTC. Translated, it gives CASSLVGGSSYNEQFF. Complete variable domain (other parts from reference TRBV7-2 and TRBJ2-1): GAGVSQSPSNKVTEKGKDVELRCDPISGHTALYWYRQSLGQGLEFLIYFQGNSAPDKSGLPSDRFSAERTGGSVSTLTIQRTQQEDSAVYLCASSLVGGSSYNEQFFGPGTRLTVL.